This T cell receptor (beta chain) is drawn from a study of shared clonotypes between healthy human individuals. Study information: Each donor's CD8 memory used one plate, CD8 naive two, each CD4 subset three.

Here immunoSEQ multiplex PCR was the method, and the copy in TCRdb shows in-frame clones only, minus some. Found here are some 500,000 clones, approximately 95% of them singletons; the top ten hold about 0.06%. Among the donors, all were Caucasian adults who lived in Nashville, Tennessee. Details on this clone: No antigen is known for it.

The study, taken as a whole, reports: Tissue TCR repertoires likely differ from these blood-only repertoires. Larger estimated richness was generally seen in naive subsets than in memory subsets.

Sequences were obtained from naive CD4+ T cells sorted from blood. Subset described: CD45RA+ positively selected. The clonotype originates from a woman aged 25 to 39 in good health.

The CDR3: CAISVAGGFGQPQHF. CDR3 sequence (DNA): TGTGCCATCAGTGTTGCAGGGGGCTTCGGTCAGCCCCAGCATTTT. V gene TRBV10-3 combines with J gene TRBJ1-5; 8 bases line up with TRBD1. Germline V gene data show CDR1 as ENHRY and CDR2 as SYGVKD. V was pared by 4 bases and J by 6 bases, with 8 bases of the junction left unmatched. There are 15 residues in the CDR3.